The rows below give T cell receptor beta chains drawn from one sample of a study of blood T cell repertoires in COVID-19. This table comes from immunoSEQ multiplex PCR, and its TCRdb copy is limited to in-frame clones, with some not included. The sample carries about 150,000 clones, roughly 93% recorded once. Material for sequencing was peripheral blood. These receptors were taken from a man younger than 30 with COVID-19, enrolled during active disease. The CDR3 runs from the conserved cysteine through the conserved F or W. A D gene is named only where the DNA matches it firmly. Size values are once, few and many counts, or a class for expanded clones, and some rows have none.

.	TRBV7-7	TRBJ2-2	.	TGTGCTAGCGGAGTCGATGGTTCGGATTCGGGGGAGCTGTTTTTT	CASGVDGSDSGELFF
.	TRBV4-3	TRBJ2-2	.	TGCGCCAGCAGCCAACTCCCGGAGGGAAACACCGGGGAGCTGTTTTTT	CASSQLPEGNTGELFF
TRBD1	TRBV6-6	TRBJ2-7	.	TGTGCCAGCAGCCAGGACAGGGCGTACGAGCAGTACTTC	CASSQDRAYEQYF
.	TRBV5-6	TRBJ1-5	.	TGTGCCAGCAGCTGGGGGCAGGGGAATCAGCCCCAGCATTTT	CASSWGQGNQPQHF
TRBD1	TRBV3-1/TRBV3-2	TRBJ2-2	.	TGTGCCGCTGGGACAGGGGGTTGGACCGGGGAGCTGTTTTTT	CAAGTGGWTGELFF
TRBD2	TRBV7-6	TRBJ2-2	.	TGTGCCAGCAGCCTACGGGGGGGTAACACCGGGGAGCTGTTTTTT	CASSLRGGNTGELFF
TRBD2	TRBV5-3	TRBJ2-1	.	TGTGCCAGAAGCTTGGGGACTAGCGGTCCCAATGAGCAGTTCTTC	CARSLGTSGPNEQFF
.	TRBV7-2	TRBJ1-1	.	TGTGCCAGCAGCCTACTCGGGGACTTGGTGGACACTGAAGCTTTCTTT	CASSLLGDLVDTEAFF
.	TRBV7-2	TRBJ1-6	.	TGTGCCAGCAGCCTACGACAGATTAGGAGTTCACCCCTCCACTTT	CASSLRQIRSSPLHF
TRBD1	TRBV27	TRBJ2-1	.	TGTGCCAGCAGTTTATCGCCGGGACAGGGGGGACCACGGCAACACAATGAGCAGTTCTTC	CASSLSPGQGGPRQHNEQFF
TRBD2	TRBV5-1	TRBJ2-7	.	TGCGCCAGCAGCTTGGCGGGACTAGCGGACGGATTTTACTACGAGCAGTACTTC	CASSLAGLADGFYYEQYF
.	TRBV12-3/TRBV12-4	TRBJ2-1	once	TGTGCCAGCAGTTTACTGTCAGACAATGAGCAGTTCTTC	CASSLLSDNEQFF
.	TRBV14	TRBJ1-2	.	TGTGCCAGCAGCCTAGGGGTCCTCTATGGCTACACCTTC	CASSLGVLYGYTF
TRBD2	TRBV28	TRBJ2-3	.	TGTGCCAGCCGACTAGCGGGAGTTGGGGGGGCCCTCACAGATACGCAGTATTTT	CASRLAGVGGALTDTQYF
TRBD2	TRBV27	TRBJ2-7	once	TGTGCCAGCACCCCTTCCAGCGGGAGTTGGTCCTACGAGCAGTACTTC	CASTPSSGSWSYEQYF
.	TRBV7-8	TRBJ1-1	.	TGTGCCAGCAGCTTAGTGAGACAGACGACTGAAGCTTTCTTT	CASSLVRQTTEAFF
.	TRBV2	TRBJ2-2	once	TGTGCCAGCAGTGAGTTCGCCGGGGAGCTGTTTTTT	CASSEFAGELFF
.	TRBV7-9	TRBJ1-3	.	TGTGCCAGCGACCAGCGAAGGATCGCAGGAAACACCATATATTTT	CASDQRRIAGNTIYF
.	TRBV4-1	TRBJ2-7	.	TGCGCCAGCAGCCAAACAGACACCTACGAGCAGTACTTC	CASSQTDTYEQYF
TRBD1	TRBV14	TRBJ1-1	.	TGTGCCAGCAGCCAAGTCCCACAGGGGCCCACTGAAGCTTTCTTT	CASSQVPQGPTEAFF
TRBD1	TRBV28	TRBJ1-2	.	TGTGCCAGCGGAAGGACAGGTCGCTGGCTGGGCTATGGCTACACCTTC	CASGRTGRWLGYGYTF
.	TRBV28	TRBJ2-7	once	TGTGCCAGCAGGCGATTAGCGGACCCCTACGAGCAGTACTTC	CASRRLADPYEQYF
.	TRBV9	TRBJ2-3	once	TGTGCCAGCAGCGATCCAAGGGACTCCGACACAGATACGCAGTATTTT	CASSDPRDSDTDTQYF
TRBD2	TRBV11-2	TRBJ2-4	.	TGTGCCAGCAGCTTATGGAGGACTAGCCTGTTCAAAAACATTCAGTACTTC	CASSLWRTSLFKNIQYF
TRBD1	TRBV28	TRBJ1-4	once	TGTGCCAGCAGTACGCCGGGACAGGCTAATGAAAAACTGCTTTTT	CASSTPGQANEKLLF
.	TRBV6-5	TRBJ1-1	.	TGTGCCAGCAGTTACTTAACTACGAACACTGAAGCTTTCTTT	CASSYLTTNTEAFF
TRBD1	TRBV27	TRBJ1-1	.	TGTGCCAGCAGTTTACAGGGGGCTGCGCGGAACACTGAAGCTTTCTTT	CASSLQGAARNTEAFF
TRBD1	TRBV5-6	TRBJ2-7	.	TGTGCCAGCAGCTTGGGTTTAGGGGGCAACGAGCAGTACTTC	CASSLGLGGNEQYF
.	TRBV10-3	TRBJ2-1	.	TGTGCCATCAGTGAGGGAGTTAGCTCCTACAATGAGCAGTTCTTC	CAISEGVSSYNEQFF
TRBD2	TRBV5-4	TRBJ2-1	.	TGTGCCAGCAGCTCTGGCCTAGCGGGAGTCCCCAATGAGCAGTTCTTC	CASSSGLAGVPNEQFF
TRBD1	TRBV7-8	TRBJ1-2	.	TGTGCCAGCAGCAGTCGGACAGGGAATGGCTACACCTTC	CASSSRTGNGYTF
.	TRBV7-9	TRBJ2-7	.	TGTGCCAGCAGCTCCCTCTCCTACGAGCAGTACTTC	CASSSLSYEQYF
.	TRBV7-8	TRBJ1-5	.	TGTGCCAGCAGCCATGCTAACTGGGGGGGTCAGCCCCAGCATTTT	CASSHANWGGQPQHF
.	TRBV7-9	TRBJ2-2	.	TGTGCCAGCAGCTTAGTATCCTTGCTAGGGGCGGCAACCGGGGAGCTGTTTTTT	CASSLVSLLGAATGELFF
TRBD2	TRBV27	TRBJ2-7	few	TGTGCCAGCAGTTTATTCGGCGGGAGCAAGGCCAATTACGAGCAGTACTTC	CASSLFGGSKANYEQYF
.	TRBV9	TRBJ2-1	.	TGTGCCAGCAGCGTGACAGACTACAATGAGCAGTTCTTC	CASSVTDYNEQFF
TRBD2	TRBV4-1	TRBJ2-2	.	TGCGCCAGCAGCGAGAAAGTCGGGGCCTGGCGGGGGGTCACCGGGGAGCTGTTTTTT	CASSEKVGAWRGVTGELFF
TRBD1	TRBV7-9	TRBJ2-7	.	TGTGCCAGCAGCCCCGGGACAGGGGGGTCCTACGAGCAGTACTTC	CASSPGTGGSYEQYF
.	TRBV10-3	TRBJ1-6	many	TGTGCCATCAGTGAGTCTTTATCTTCACCCCTCCACTTT	CAISESLSSPLHF
TRBD1	TRBV2	TRBJ2-1	few	TGTGCCAGCACCCCGGGGCCGGGACAGGGGCATGAGCAGTTCTTC	CASTPGPGQGHEQFF
TRBD1	TRBV3-1/TRBV3-2	TRBJ1-4	.	TGTGCCAGCAGCCTCACCGGGACAGGGGCGGCCCAGGCCCTTAAAAATGAAAAACTGCTTTTT	CASSLTGTGAAQALKNEKLLF
.	TRBV30	TRBJ2-1	.	TGTGCCTGGAGCGACGGGCGGAGGGAGCAGTTCTTC	CAWSDGRREQFF
.	TRBV13	TRBJ2-7	.	TGTGCCAGCAGCCCCGACGCGGCAGGGGAGCAGTACTTC	CASSPDAAGEQYF
TRBD2	TRBV5-1	TRBJ2-7	.	TGCGCCAGCAGCTTGACTAGCGGATACGAGCAGTACTTC	CASSLTSGYEQYF
TRBD2	TRBV7-9	TRBJ2-5	.	TGTGCCAGCAGCTTACGGGCTAGCGGGGGAAAAGAGACCCAGTACTTC	CASSLRASGGKETQYF
TRBD2	TRBV10-3	TRBJ2-1	.	TGTGCCACCGACCCCCGGGAGGGGCGGAATGAGCAGTTCTTC	CATDPREGRNEQFF